This TCR beta chain emerged from a study of beta chain features in type 1 diabetes. Study as a whole: All samples combined gave under 110,000,000 sorted cells for examination. Study observations and caveats: All four CD4+ subsets from Type 1 diabetes patients carried moderately but significantly shorter TCRB CDR3s.

This clone was detected only a few times. Its antigen is as yet unknown. The CDR3 contains 15 residues. V trimming: 6 bases; J trimming: 7 bases; junction bases outside the gene matches: 5. Germline V gives CDR1 LNHDA, CDR2 SQIVND (reference sequence). The collection from each donor was one heparinised blood draw averaging about 116 mL. Sorting based on CD45RO/CCR7/CD25/CD127/CD95/CD27 separated CD4+ naive, central memory, regulatory and stem cell-like memory cells. Expressed TCRB transcripts were sequenced, since all the RNA that had been isolated was reverse transcribed. TCRdb's table, derived via immunoSEQ multiplex PCR, lists solely in-frame clones and lacks some. Of under 350,000 clones in the sample, around 24% were seen once.

This sequence was found in a woman in her 30s with type 1 diabetes. V usage is TRBV19 and J usage is TRBJ2-1; 14 bases are shared with TRBD2. Sample: naive CD4+ T cells from blood. CDR3 loop: CASRSGLAGENEQFF. For the CDR3, the DNA is TGTGCCAGTAGATCGGGACTAGCGGGAGAGAATGAGCAGTTCTTC.